Detailed here is one T cell receptor (beta chain). CDR3 length equals 11 residues. Trimming shortened V by 6 bases and J by 9 bases, and 8 bases separated the two germline ends. Germline CDR1 reads MDHEN; CDR2 reads SYDVKM. This sample is part of a study of T-cell reconstitution after alpha-beta-depleted transplantation in children. Unique molecular identifiers were incorporated during preparation of the TCRbeta library. In TCRdb, the PCR reads were re-called with MiXCR into one record per CDR3 protein. The sample holds some 400,000 distinct CDR3 sequences, around 21% seen once. Sequenced material: PBMCs from the stem cell graft donor, taken from the stem cell graft. This clonotype was obtained from a human donor who donated a stem cell graft to a child with acute myeloid leukemia. V and J are TRBV28 and TRBJ2-2; D may be TRBD2 (6 bases). Here the CDR3 reads CASRGGRELFF. Written as DNA, the CDR3 is TGTGCCAGCAGGGGGGGAAGGGAGCTGTTTTTT.